The source of this TCR beta chain is a study of blood T cell repertoires in COVID-19. Study-level information: There were acute and convalescent COVID-19 samples, and they came from the United States, Italy and Spain.

Germline CDR1 and CDR2: SGHTA and FQGNSA. J lost 2 bases, V lost 4 bases, and 11 bases had no gene match. The length of the CDR3 is 16 residues. Measured with immunoSEQ multiplex PCR; TCRdb has only the in-frame clones, and not every one. The repertoire has about 220,000 clones, over 65% of them found once; the top ten carry around 3.4%. The specimen was PBMCs or T cells enriched from blood (not recorded which). The receptor was isolated from a woman in her fifties or sixties who had recovered from COVID-19. The rearrangement joins TRBV7-2 to TRBJ2-7; TRBD1 matches at 7 bases. CDR3 DNA: TGTGCCAGCAGCTATAGGGGTACAGGGGTTGCCTACGAGCAGTACTTC. This codes for CASSYRGTGVAYEQYF.